These T cell receptor beta chains were read from a single sample in a study of T cell responses to AZD1222 COVID-19 vaccine. Clones were sequenced by immunoSEQ multiplex PCR, and TCRdb holds only the in-frame ones, with some missing. The sample yields approximately 140,000 clones, about 93% seen once. Sequenced here: peripheral blood, sampled 28 days after the second AZD1222 dose. These receptors all come from an adult who received the AZD1222 COVID-19 vaccine. The CDR3 runs from the conserved cysteine through the conserved F or W. A D gene is named only where the DNA matches it firmly. The size entry is marked missing in some rows and otherwise reads once, few, many or a size class.

len: 13
d_gene: TRBD1
abundance: .
v_gene: TRBV12-3/TRBV12-4
j_gene: TRBJ1-1
CDR3aa: CASRPGTDTEAFF
CDR3nt: TGTGCCAGCAGGCCCGGGACAGACACTGAAGCTTTCTTT

len: 13
d_gene: .
abundance: once
v_gene: TRBV6-5
j_gene: TRBJ1-1
CDR3aa: CASTVGMNTEAFF
CDR3nt: TGTGCCAGCACCGTAGGGATGAACACTGAAGCTTTCTTT

len: 14
d_gene: TRBD1
abundance: .
v_gene: TRBV10-2
j_gene: TRBJ2-3
CDR3aa: CASRDRVNTDTQYF
CDR3nt: TGCGCCAGCCGGGACAGGGTAAACACAGATACGCAGTATTTT

len: 14
d_gene: .
abundance: .
v_gene: TRBV5-4
j_gene: TRBJ2-5
CDR3aa: CASSLQDSRETQYF
CDR3nt: TGTGCCAGCAGCTTGCAGGACTCACGGGAGACCCAGTACTTC

len: 15
d_gene: TRBD2
abundance: .
v_gene: TRBV2
j_gene: TRBJ2-7
CDR3aa: CASSFGLAGVYEQYF
CDR3nt: TGTGCCAGCAGCTTCGGACTAGCGGGAGTCTACGAGCAGTACTTC

len: 14
d_gene: .
abundance: .
v_gene: TRBV20-1
j_gene: TRBJ2-7
CDR3aa: CSASRARGRREQYF
CDR3nt: TGCAGTGCTAGTCGGGCTAGAGGGAGGCGCGAGCAGTACTTC

len: 18
d_gene: TRBD2
abundance: once
v_gene: TRBV10-3
j_gene: TRBJ2-1
CDR3aa: CAISVRTSGRAVHNEQFF
CDR3nt: TGTGCCATCAGTGTGCGGACTAGCGGGAGGGCCGTACACAATGAGCAGTTCTTC

len: 15
d_gene: TRBD1
abundance: .
v_gene: TRBV5-1
j_gene: TRBJ2-2
CDR3aa: CASSSGQVGTGELFF
CDR3nt: TGCGCCAGCAGTTCAGGACAGGTCGGCACCGGGGAGCTGTTTTTT

len: 15
d_gene: .
abundance: .
v_gene: TRBV7-9
j_gene: TRBJ1-4
CDR3aa: CASSFGVSGNEKLFF
CDR3nt: TGTGCCAGCAGCTTCGGGGTTTCGGGTAATGAAAAACTGTTTTTT

len: 18
d_gene: TRBD2
abundance: .
v_gene: TRBV19
j_gene: TRBJ2-1
CDR3aa: CASSYFLPSGRARNEQFF
CDR3nt: TGTGCCAGTAGTTACTTCCTTCCTAGCGGGAGGGCCCGCAATGAGCAGTTCTTC

len: 20
d_gene: TRBD2
abundance: .
v_gene: TRBV5-5
j_gene: TRBJ2-6
CDR3aa: CASSLFLASGRNTGANVLTF
CDR3nt: TGTGCCAGCAGCTTGTTCTTGGCTAGCGGGAGAAACACTGGGGCCAACGTCCTGACTTTC

len: 16
d_gene: TRBD2
abundance: .
v_gene: TRBV19
j_gene: TRBJ2-1
CDR3aa: CASSDVLAGDYNEQFF
CDR3nt: TGTGCCAGTAGTGACGTACTAGCGGGAGACTACAATGAGCAGTTCTTC

len: 14
d_gene: TRBD2
abundance: .
v_gene: TRBV30
j_gene: TRBJ2-7
CDR3aa: CAWTQNSGRNEQYF
CDR3nt: TGTGCCTGGACCCAAAATAGCGGGAGAAACGAGCAGTACTTC

len: 17
d_gene: .
abundance: .
v_gene: TRBV9
j_gene: TRBJ2-3
CDR3aa: CASSVGLPASGTDTQYF
CDR3nt: TGTGCCAGCAGCGTAGGACTCCCGGCTAGTGGTACAGATACGCAGTATTTT

len: 11
d_gene: TRBD1
abundance: once
v_gene: TRBV25-1
j_gene: TRBJ1-2
CDR3aa: CASGQGNGYTF
CDR3nt: TGTGCCAGCGGACAGGGGAATGGCTACACCTTC

len: 15
d_gene: TRBD1
abundance: .
v_gene: TRBV3-1/TRBV3-2
j_gene: TRBJ2-5
CDR3aa: CASSLRTGNEETQYF
CDR3nt: TGTGCCAGCAGCCTCCGGACAGGGAACGAAGAGACCCAGTACTTC

len: 13
d_gene: .
abundance: .
v_gene: TRBV6-5
j_gene: TRBJ1-1
CDR3aa: CASSYSEGAEAFF
CDR3nt: TGTGCCAGCAGTTACTCGGAGGGCGCCGAAGCTTTCTTT

len: 15
d_gene: .
abundance: .
v_gene: TRBV3-1/TRBV3-2
j_gene: TRBJ2-3
CDR3aa: CASSHIRASAGTQYF
CDR3nt: TGTGCCAGCAGCCACATCCGGGCCTCGGCGGGTACGCAGTATTTT

len: 15
d_gene: .
abundance: .
v_gene: TRBV14
j_gene: TRBJ1-1
CDR3aa: CASSQVTLRDTEAFF
CDR3nt: TGTGCCAGCAGCCAAGTAACCCTGAGGGACACTGAAGCTTTCTTT

len: 16
d_gene: TRBD1
abundance: .
v_gene: TRBV30
j_gene: TRBJ1-1
CDR3aa: CAWSYRGGAMNTEAFF
CDR3nt: TGTGCCTGGAGTTACAGGGGAGGGGCCATGAACACTGAAGCTTTCTTT

len: 16
d_gene: TRBD1
abundance: few
v_gene: TRBV7-9
j_gene: TRBJ2-3
CDR3aa: CASSLHGTASTDTQYF
CDR3nt: TGTGCCAGCAGCTTACACGGGACAGCCAGCACAGATACGCAGTATTTT